Detailed here is one T cell receptor (beta chain). Its antigen remains unknown. The sample is drawn from a study of beta chain features in type 1 diabetes. Points from the study as a whole: All four CD4+ subsets of Type 1 diabetes patients contained TCRB CDR3s that were moderately but significantly shorter. Whether TCRB rearrangement is influenced by HLA type was left unresolved in this analysis.

The entirety of the isolated RNA underwent reverse transcription, so expressed TCRB transcripts were sequenced. Using immunoSEQ multiplex PCR, the repertoire was profiled, and TCRdb retains in-frame clones only, with some absent. The sample has 300,000 or so clones; roughly a tenth are singletons. Sequencing used central memory CD4+ T cells from blood. The receptor was isolated from a man under 40 with type 1 diabetes.

The CDR3: CASREYSGGALYEQYF. CDR3 nucleotides: TGTGCCAGCAGGGAGTATAGCGGGGGGGCGCTGTACGAGCAGTACTTC. The V and J genes are TRBV6-6 and TRBJ2-7; 11 bases align to TRBD2. Looked up from germline, CDR1 is MNHNY and CDR2 is SVGAGI (reference sequence). The CDR3 runs to 16 residues. J gave up 4 bases and V 6 bases, and 11 bases lay outside the gene matches.